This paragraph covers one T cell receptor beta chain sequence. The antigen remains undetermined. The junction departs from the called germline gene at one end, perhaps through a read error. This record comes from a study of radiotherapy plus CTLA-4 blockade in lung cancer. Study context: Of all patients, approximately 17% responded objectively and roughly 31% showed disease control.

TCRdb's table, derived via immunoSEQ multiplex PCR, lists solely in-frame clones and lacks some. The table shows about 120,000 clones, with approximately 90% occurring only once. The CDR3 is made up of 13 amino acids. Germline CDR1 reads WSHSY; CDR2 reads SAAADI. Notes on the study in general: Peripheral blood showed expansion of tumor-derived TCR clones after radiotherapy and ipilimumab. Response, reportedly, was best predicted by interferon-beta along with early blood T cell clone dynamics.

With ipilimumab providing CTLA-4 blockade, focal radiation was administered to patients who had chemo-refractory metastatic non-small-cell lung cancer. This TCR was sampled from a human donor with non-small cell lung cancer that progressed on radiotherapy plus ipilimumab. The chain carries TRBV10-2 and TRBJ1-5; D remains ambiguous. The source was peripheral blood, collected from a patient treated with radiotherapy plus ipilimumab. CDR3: CASSDGINQPQHF. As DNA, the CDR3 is TGCGCCAGTAGTGACGGAATCAATCAGCCCCAGCATTTT.